This paragraph reports one TCR beta chain. The specificity of this receptor is unknown. No base quality values were provided; no much bigger clone lies one nucleotide off. This specimen comes from a study of healthy donors' naive CD4 and CD8 T cells (dated by TCRdb to between 2015 and 2017). The study in broad terms: Donors were chosen to span three age groups (20-25, 40-50 and 60-70 years, five to seven each), with mean age roughly 44 and half female. Rearranged TCR alpha and beta chains from naive CD4+ and CD8+ T cells were sequenced in the study to test how TCR variation relates to lineage commitment. For TCR alpha, a new primer set was designed to cover all functional IMGT alpha gene variants, and the remainder of the protocol was kept the same as the beta-chain workflow. Peripheral blood mononuclear cells were obtained from 18 unrelated, healthy individuals. The donors were HLA-typed by sequencing at HLA-A, -B, -C, -DRB1, -DQB1 and -DPB1, using the SBTexcellerator protocol, an ABI3130xl analyzer and SBTengine software. General findings and caveats noted by the study authors: Around 13% of the variance in CD4/CD8 propensity appeared to be explained jointly by V genes, J genes and CDR3 charge, in a largely additive manner. The study did not directly address possible repertoire bias arising from homeostatic proliferation of naive T cells. Reportedly, most V and J gene segments showed bias between naive CD4+ and CD8+ cells, and this bias held consistently across donors regardless of HLA genotype. In both chains, CD4+ lineage was associated with a positively charged CDR3 and CD8+ lineage with a negatively charged CDR3. Because the alpha and beta chains were sequenced in bulk, pairing them was not possible, and so effects of the combined chains went unevaluated.

Cells with a CD4+CD8-CD45RO-CD45RA+ profile were isolated by FACS and defined as naive CD4+ T cells, and those with a CD8+CD4-CD45RA+CD27bright profile were defined as naive CD8+ T cells. The antibodies used for sorting targeted CD4 (RPA-T4), CD8 (SK1), CD27 (O323), CD45RA (HI100) and CD45RO (UCHL1). V was cut back by 0 bases and J by 11 bases, leaving a gap of 15 bases between them. CDR1 MNHNY and CDR2 SVGAGI were looked up in the germline V gene (reference sequence). The CDR3 sequence holds 14 residues, the cysteine and phenylalanine included. Only the CDR3 DNA is retained, 42 bases long and in frame from the first base. Reads for this sample came from a 454 GS FLX Titanium. TCR libraries were built from about 500 ng of total RNA with a previously published linear amplification protocol. The Roche/454 Genome Sequencer with Titanium chemistry was used for sequencing. Per the source publication's procedure: From about five of the healthy donors, a total of roughly 82,000 rearranged TCR alpha transcripts were sequenced. Duplicate transcripts were dropped, and unique TCR clonotypes were identified by the CDR3 junction according to IMGT nomenclature. Using logistic regression in R 2.13.0, the researchers modeled CD4 versus CD8 status as a function of V and J genes, with an adjustment for donor effects and a Bonferroni correction for multiple testing. TCRdb reprocessed the public reads (quality trimming at Q25 with fastp, clone calling with MiXCR) and kept in-frame beta chains. CDR3 protein duplicates are merged, each entry listing the most common genes and DNA. The V and J calls and clone size are TCRdb's, not the authors'. The sample yields 200,000 or so distinct CDR3 sequences; around three quarters were counted once. About 2.1% of the sample is held by the ten biggest clonotypes.

Sequencing used naive CD4+ and CD8+ T cells sorted from blood, pooled from several donors. The cell subset or site label for this specimen denotes: FACS-sorted naive CD4+ (CD45RO-CD45RA+) and naive CD8+ (CD45RA+CD27bright) T cells. This clonotype was sampled from a pool of human donors in good health; the sample pools cells from several healthy donors. The V and J segments used are TRBV6-6 and TRBJ2-3; tentative D gene TRBD2, with 6 bases matching. The DNA sequence follows: TGTGCCAGCAGTTACTCGGACTACTCAGGCGAGCAGTATTTT. Translated, this is CASSYSDYSGEQYF.